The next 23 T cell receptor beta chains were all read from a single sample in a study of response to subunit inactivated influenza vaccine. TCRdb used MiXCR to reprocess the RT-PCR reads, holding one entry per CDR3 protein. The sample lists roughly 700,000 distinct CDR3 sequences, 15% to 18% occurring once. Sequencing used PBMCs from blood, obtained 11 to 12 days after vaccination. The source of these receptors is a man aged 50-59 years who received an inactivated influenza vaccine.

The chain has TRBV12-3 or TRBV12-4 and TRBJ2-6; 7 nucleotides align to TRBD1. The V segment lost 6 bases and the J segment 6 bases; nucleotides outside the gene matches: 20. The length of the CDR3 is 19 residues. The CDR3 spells CASRGSWDSFLSQANVLTF. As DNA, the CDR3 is TGTGCCAGCAGGGGGAGTTGGGACAGCTTCCTCTCTCAGGCCAACGTCCTGACTTTC.

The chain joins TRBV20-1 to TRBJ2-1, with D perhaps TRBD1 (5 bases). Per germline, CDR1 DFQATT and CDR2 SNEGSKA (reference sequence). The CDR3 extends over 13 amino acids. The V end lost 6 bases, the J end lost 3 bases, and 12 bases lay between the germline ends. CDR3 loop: CSAEGALYNEQFF. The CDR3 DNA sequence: TGCAGTGCAGAAGGGGCGCTCTACAATGAGCAGTTCTTC.

CDR3 protein: CATSELQGDGKSNEQFF. CDR3 in DNA: TGTGCCACCAGTGAGCTCCAAGGGGACGGCAAAAGCAATGAGCAGTTCTTC. The chain is built from TRBV24-1 and TRBJ2-1; the D call may be TRBD1 or TRBD2 (5 bases each). V lost 4 bases and J lost 6, with 21 bases in between. Germline CDR1 reads KGHDR; CDR2 reads SFDVKD. The CDR3 consists of 17 residues.

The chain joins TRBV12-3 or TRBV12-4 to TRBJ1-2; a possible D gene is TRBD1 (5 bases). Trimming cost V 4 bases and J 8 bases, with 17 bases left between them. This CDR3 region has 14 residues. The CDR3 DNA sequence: TGTGCCAGCAGTTCCGGCGGGGGGGGTGAGGGCTACACCTTC. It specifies CASSSGGGGEGYTF.

The CDR3 sequence: CASKQARGSEQYF. DNA for the CDR3: TGTGCCAGCAAACAAGCCAGGGGGAGCGAGCAGTACTTC. This chain links TRBV3-1 with TRBJ2-7, with TRBD1 identical over 7 bases. Germline V gene data show CDR1 as LGHDT and CDR2 as YNNKEL (reference sequence). V was pared by 7 bases and J by 6 bases, with 9 bases of the junction left unmatched. This CDR3 is built from 13 residues.

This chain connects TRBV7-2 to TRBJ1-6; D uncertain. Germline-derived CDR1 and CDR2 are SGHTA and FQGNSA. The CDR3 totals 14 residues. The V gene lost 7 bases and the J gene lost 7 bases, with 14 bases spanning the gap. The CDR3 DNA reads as TGTGCCAGCACCGGCCGGGTTTCCAATTCACCCCTCCACTTT. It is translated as CASTGRVSNSPLHF. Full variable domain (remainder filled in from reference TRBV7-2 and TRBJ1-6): GAGVSQSPSNKVTEKGKDVELRCDPISGHTALYWYRQSLGQGLEFLIYFQGNSAPDKSGLPSDRFSAERTGGSVSTLTIQRTQQEDSAVYLCASTGRVSNSPLHFGNGTRLTVT.

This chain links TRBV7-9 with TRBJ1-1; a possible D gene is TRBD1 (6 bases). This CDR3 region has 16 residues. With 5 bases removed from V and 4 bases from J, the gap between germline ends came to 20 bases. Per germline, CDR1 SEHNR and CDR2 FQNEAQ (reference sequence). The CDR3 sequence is CASSLDGGRRATEAFF. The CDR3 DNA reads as TGTGCCAGCAGCCTGGATGGGGGGCGCCGGGCCACTGAAGCTTTCTTT.

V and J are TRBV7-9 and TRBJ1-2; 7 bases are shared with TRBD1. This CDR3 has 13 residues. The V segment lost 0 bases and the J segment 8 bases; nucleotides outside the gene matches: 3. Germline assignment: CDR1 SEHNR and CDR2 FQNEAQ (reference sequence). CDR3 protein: CASSLADREGYTF. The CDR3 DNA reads TGTGCCAGCAGCTTAGCCGACAGGGAAGGCTACACCTTC.

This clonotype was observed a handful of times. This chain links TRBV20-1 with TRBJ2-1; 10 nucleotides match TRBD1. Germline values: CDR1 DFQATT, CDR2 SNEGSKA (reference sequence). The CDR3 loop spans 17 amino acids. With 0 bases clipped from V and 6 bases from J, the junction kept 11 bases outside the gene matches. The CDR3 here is CSARDPLRGQGFNEQFF. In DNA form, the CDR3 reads TGCAGTGCTAGAGATCCACTAAGGGGACAGGGGTTCAATGAGCAGTTCTTC.

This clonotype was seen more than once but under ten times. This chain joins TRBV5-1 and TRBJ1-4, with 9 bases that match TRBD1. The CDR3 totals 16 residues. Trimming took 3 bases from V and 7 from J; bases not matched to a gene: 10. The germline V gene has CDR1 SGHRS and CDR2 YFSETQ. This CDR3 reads CASSSLPPDRGEKLFF. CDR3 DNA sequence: TGCGCCAGCAGCTCGCTCCCGCCGGACAGGGGTGAAAAACTGTTTTTT.

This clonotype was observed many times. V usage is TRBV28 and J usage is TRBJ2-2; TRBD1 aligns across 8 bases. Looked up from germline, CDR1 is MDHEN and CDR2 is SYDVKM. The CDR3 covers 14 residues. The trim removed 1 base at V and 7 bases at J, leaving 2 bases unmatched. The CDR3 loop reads CASSLLDRDGELFF. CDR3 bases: TGTGCCAGCAGTTTATTGGACAGGGACGGGGAGCTGTTTTTT.

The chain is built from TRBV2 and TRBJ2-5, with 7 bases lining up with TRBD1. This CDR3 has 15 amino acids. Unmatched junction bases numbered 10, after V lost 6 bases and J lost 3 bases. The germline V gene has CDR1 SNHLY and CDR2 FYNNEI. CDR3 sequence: CASRDILQGKETQYF. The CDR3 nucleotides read TGTGCCAGCAGGGATATCCTACAGGGGAAAGAGACCCAGTACTTC.

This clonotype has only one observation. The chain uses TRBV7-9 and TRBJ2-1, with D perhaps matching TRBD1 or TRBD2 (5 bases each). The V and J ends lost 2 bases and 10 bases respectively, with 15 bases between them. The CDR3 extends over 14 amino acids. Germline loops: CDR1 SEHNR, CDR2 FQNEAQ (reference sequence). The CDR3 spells CASSLTVPGDEQFF. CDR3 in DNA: TGTGCCAGCAGCTTAACCGTCCCCGGGGACGAGCAGTTCTTC.

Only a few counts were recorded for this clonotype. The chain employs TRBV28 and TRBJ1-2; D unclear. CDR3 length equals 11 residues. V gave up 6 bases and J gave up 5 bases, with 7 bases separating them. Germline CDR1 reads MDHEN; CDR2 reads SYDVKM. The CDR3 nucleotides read TGTGCCAGCAGGAGTCATTATGGCTACACCTTC. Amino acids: CASRSHYGYTF.

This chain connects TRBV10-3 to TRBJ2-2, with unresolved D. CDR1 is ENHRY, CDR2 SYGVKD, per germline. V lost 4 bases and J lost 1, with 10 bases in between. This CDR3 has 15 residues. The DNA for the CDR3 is TGTGCCATCAGTGGGATTCGGAAGAACACCGGGGAGCTGTTTTTT. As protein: CAISGIRKNTGELFF.

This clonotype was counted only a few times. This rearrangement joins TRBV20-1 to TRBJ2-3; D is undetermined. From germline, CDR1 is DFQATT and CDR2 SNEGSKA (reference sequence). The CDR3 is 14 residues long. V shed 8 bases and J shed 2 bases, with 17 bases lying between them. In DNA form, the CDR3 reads TGCAGTTCCTGGACGTTATCGGACACAGATACGCAGTATTTT. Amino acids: CSSWTLSDTDTQYF.

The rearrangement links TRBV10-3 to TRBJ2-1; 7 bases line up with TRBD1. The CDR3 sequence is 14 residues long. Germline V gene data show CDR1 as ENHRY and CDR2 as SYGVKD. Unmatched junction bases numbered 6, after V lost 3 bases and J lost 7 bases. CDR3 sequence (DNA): TGTGCCATCAGTGATGACAGGGTTGTAAATGAGCAGTTCTTC. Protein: CAISDDRVVNEQFF.

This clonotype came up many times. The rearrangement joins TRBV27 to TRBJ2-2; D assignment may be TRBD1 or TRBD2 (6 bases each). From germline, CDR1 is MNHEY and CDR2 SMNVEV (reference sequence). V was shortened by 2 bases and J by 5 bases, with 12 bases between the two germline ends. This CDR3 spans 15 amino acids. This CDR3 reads CASSLNGGGTGELFF. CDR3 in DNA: TGTGCCAGCAGTTTAAACGGGGGCGGGACCGGGGAGCTGTTTTTT.

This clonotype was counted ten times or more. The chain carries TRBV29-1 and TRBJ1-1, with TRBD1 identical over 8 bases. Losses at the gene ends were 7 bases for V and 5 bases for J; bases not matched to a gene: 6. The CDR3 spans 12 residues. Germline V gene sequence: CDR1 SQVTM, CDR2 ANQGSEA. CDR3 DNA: TGCAGCGCCTCACAGGGGGTTACTGAAGCTTTCTTT. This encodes CSASQGVTEAFF. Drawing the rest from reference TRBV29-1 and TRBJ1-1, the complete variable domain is SAVISQKPSRDICQRGTSLTIQCQVDSQVTMMFWYRQQPGQSLTLIATANQGSEATYESGFVIDKFPISRPNLTFSTLTVSNMSPEDSSIYLCSASQGVTEAFFGQGTRLTVV.

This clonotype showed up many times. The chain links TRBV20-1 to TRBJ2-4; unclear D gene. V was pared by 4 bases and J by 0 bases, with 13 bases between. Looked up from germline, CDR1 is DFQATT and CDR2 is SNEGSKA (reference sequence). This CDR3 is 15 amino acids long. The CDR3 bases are TGCAGTGCTAAAAGGCTAGTACTAGCCAAAAACATTCAGTACTTC. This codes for CSAKRLVLAKNIQYF.

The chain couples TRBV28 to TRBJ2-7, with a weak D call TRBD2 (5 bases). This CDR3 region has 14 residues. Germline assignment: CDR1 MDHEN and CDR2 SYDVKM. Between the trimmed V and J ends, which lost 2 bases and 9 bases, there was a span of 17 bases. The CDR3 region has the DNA TGTGCCAGCAGTTTAAAACAGATGAGGGAACGGCAGTACTTC. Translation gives CASSLKQMRERQYF.

CDR3 in amino acids: CASSLPGPYTGELFF. CDR3 in DNA: TGTGCCAGCAGCTTGCCAGGGCCTTACACCGGGGAGCTGTTTTTT. This chain links TRBV5-6 with TRBJ2-2; tentatively, D is TRBD1 (5 bases). This CDR3 has 15 residues. V gave up 1 base and J gave up 3 bases, with 10 bases separating them. Per the germline V gene, CDR1 is SGHDT and CDR2 is YYEEEE.

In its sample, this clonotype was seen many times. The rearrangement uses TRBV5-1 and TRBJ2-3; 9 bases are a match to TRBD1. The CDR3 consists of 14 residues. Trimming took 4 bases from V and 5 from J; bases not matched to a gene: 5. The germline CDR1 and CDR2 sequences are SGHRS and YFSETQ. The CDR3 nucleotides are TGCGCCAGCAGCCCCGGACAGGGGATAGATACGCAGTATTTT. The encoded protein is CASSPGQGIDTQYF.